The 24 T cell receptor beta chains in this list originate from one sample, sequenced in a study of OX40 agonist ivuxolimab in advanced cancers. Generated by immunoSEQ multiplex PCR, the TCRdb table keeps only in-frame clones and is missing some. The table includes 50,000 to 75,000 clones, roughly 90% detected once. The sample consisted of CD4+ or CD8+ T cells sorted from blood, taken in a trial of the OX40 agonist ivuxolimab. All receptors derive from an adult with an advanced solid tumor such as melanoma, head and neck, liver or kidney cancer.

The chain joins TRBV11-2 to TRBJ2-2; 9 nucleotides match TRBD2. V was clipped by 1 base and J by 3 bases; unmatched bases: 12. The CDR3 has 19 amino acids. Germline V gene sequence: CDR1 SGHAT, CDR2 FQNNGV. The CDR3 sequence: CASSLGYVSTSGYTGELFF. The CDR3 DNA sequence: TGTGCCAGCAGCTTAGGTTACGTTAGTACTAGCGGGTACACCGGGGAGCTGTTTTTT.

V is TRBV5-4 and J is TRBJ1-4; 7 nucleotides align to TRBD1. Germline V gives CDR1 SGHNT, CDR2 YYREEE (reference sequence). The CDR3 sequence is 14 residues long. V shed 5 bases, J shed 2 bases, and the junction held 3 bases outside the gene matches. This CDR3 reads CASSRGGTNEKLFF. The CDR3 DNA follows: TGTGCCAGCAGTCGAGGGGGCACTAATGAAAAACTGTTTTTT. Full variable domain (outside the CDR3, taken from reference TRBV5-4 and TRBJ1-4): ETGVTQSPTHLIKTRGQQVTLRCSSQSGHNTVSWYQQALGQGPQFIFQYYREEENGRGNFPPRFSGLQFPNYSSELNVNALELDDSALYLCASSRGGTNEKLFFGSGTQLSVL.

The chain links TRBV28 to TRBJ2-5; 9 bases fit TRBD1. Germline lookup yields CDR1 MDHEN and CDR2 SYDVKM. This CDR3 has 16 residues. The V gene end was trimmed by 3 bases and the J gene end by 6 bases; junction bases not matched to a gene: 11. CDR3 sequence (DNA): TGTGCCAGCAGTTTCACCGGGACAGGGATTGGGAAGACCCAGTACTTC. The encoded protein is CASSFTGTGIGKTQYF.

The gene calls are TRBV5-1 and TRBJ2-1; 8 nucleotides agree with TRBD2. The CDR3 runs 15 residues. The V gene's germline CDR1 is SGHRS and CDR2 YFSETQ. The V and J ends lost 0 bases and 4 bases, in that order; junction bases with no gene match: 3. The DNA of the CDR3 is TGCGCCAGCAGCTTGGGCGGGGGGCCGTACAATGAGCAGTTCTTC. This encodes CASSLGGGPYNEQFF. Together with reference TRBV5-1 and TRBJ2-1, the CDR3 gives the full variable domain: KAGVTQTPRYLIKTRGQQVTLSCSPISGHRSVSWYQQTPGQGLQFLFEYFSETQRNKGNFPGRFSGRQFSNSRSEMNVSTLELGDSALYLCASSLGGGPYNEQFFGPGTRLTVL.

CDR3 residues: CASSLGGGYSNQPQHF. The CDR3 DNA is TGTGCCAGCAGCCTTGGGGGAGGGTATAGCAATCAGCCCCAGCATTTT. V gene TRBV7-8 combines with J gene TRBJ1-5, with a tentative D call TRBD1 (5 bases). Germline V gives CDR1 SGHVS, CDR2 FQNEAQ. The CDR3 is 16 amino acids. Trimming pared 5 bases from V and 0 bases from J, leaving 14 bases between.

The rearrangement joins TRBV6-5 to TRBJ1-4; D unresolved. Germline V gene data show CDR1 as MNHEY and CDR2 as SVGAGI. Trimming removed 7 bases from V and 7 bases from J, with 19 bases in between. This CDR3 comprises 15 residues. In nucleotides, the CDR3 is TGTGCCAGCAAGACTTACGGAGGTTTGACTGAAAAACTGTTTTTT. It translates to CASKTYGGLTEKLFF.

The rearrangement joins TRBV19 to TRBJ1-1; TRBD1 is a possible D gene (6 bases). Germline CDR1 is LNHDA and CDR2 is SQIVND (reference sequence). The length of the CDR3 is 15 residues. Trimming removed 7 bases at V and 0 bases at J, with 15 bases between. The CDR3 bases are TGTGCCAGTACCCAAGGTCGGGACATGAACACTGAAGCTTTCTTT. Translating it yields CASTQGRDMNTEAFF.

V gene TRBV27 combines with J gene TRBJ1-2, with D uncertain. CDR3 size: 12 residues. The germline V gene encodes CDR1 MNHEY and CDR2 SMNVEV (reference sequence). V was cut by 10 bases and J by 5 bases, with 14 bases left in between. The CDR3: CATLQAAYGYTF. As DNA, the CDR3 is TGTGCCACCCTCCAGGCAGCTTATGGCTACACCTTC.

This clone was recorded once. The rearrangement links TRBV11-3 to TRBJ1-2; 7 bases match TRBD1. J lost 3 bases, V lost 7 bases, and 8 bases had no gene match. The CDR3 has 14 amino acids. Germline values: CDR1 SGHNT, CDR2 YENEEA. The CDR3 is CASNYGTVDYGYTF. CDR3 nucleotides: TGTGCCAGCAACTACGGGACAGTTGACTATGGCTACACCTTC.

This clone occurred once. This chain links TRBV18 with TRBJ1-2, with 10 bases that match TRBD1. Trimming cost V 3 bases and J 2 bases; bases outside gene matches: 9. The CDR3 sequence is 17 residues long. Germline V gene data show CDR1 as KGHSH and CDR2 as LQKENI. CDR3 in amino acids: CASSPVPGQGMNYGYTF. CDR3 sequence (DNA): TGTGCCAGCTCACCCGTCCCGGGACAGGGGATGAACTATGGCTACACCTTC.

CDR3 sequence (DNA): TGTGCCAGCAGCCCCGGTCAGTACAATCAGCCCCAGCATTTT. Translating it yields CASSPGQYNQPQHF. The chain couples TRBV7-6 to TRBJ1-5; D uncertain. Germline lookup yields CDR1 SGHVS and CDR2 FNYEAQ. The CDR3 totals 14 residues. V was pared by 5 bases and J by 3 bases, with 11 bases between.

The chain's CDR3 is CASSEGQESIYGYTF. The CDR3 coding sequence is TGTGCCAGTAGTGAGGGACAGGAATCGATCTACGGCTACACCTTC. V gene TRBV19 combines with J gene TRBJ1-2; 8 bases are a match to TRBD1. Germline V gene data show CDR1 as LNHDA and CDR2 as SQIVND (reference sequence). V was clipped by 5 bases and J by 8 bases; unmatched bases: 13. The CDR3 has 15 residues.

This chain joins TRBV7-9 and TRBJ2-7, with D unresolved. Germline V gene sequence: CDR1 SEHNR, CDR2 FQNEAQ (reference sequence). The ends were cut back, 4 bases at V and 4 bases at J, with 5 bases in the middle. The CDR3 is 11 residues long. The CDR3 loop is CASSSHYEQYF. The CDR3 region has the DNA TGTGCCAGCAGCTCCCATTACGAGCAGTACTTC.

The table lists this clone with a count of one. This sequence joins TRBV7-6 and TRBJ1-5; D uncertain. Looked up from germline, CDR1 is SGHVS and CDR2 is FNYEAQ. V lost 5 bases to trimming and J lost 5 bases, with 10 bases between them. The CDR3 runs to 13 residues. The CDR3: CASSPLFDQPQHF. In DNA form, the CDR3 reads TGTGCCAGCAGCCCTCTGTTTGATCAGCCCCAGCATTTT.

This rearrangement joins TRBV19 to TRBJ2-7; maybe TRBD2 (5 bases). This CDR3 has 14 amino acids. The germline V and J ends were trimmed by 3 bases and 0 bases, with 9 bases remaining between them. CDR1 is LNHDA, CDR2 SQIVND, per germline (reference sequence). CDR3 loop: CASSISTSSYEQYF. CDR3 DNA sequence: TGTGCCAGTAGTATTTCCACTAGCTCCTACGAGCAGTACTTC. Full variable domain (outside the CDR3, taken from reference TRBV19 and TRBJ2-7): DGGITQSPKYLFRKEGQNVTLSCEQNLNHDAMYWYRQDPGQGLRLIYYSQIVNDFQKGDIAEGYSVSREKKESFPLTVTSAQKNPTAFYLCASSISTSSYEQYFGPGTRLTVT.

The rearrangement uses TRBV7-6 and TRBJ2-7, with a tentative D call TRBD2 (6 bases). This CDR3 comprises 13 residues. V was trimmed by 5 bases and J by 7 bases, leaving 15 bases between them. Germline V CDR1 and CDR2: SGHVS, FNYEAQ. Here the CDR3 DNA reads TGTGCCAGCAGCCGCGGGACGGCGAAAGAGCAGTACTTC. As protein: CASSRGTAKEQYF. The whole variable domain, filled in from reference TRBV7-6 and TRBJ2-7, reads GAGVSQSPRYKVTKRGQDVALRCDPISGHVSLYWYRQALGQGPEFLTYFNYEAQQDKSGLPNDRFSAERPEGSISTLTIQRTEQRDSAMYRCASSRGTAKEQYFGPGTRLTVT.

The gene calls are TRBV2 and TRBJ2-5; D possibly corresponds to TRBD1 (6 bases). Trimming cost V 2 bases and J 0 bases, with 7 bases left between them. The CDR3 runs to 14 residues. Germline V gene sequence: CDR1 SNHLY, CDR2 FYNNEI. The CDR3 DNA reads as TGTGCCAGCAGTGAAAGGACAGACCAAGAGACCCAGTACTTC. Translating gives CASSERTDQETQYF. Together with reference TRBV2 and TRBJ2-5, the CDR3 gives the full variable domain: EPEVTQTPSHQVTQMGQEVILRCVPISNHLYFYWYRQILGQKVEFLVSFYNNEISEKSEIFDDQFSVERPDGSNFTLKIRSTKLEDSAMYFCASSERTDQETQYFGPGTRLLVL.

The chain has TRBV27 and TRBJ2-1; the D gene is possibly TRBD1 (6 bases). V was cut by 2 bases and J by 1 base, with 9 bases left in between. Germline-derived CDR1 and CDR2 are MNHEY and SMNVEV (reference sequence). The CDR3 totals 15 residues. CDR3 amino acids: CASSLGQPSYNEQFF. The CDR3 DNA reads TGTGCCAGCAGTTTAGGACAGCCATCCTACAATGAGCAGTTCTTC.

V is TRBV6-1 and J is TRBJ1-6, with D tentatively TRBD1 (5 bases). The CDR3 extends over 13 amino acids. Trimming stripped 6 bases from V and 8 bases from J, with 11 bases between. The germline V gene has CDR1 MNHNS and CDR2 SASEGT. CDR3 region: CASSLGAYSPLHF. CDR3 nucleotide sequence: TGTGCCAGCAGCCTCGGGGCCTATTCACCCCTCCACTTT.

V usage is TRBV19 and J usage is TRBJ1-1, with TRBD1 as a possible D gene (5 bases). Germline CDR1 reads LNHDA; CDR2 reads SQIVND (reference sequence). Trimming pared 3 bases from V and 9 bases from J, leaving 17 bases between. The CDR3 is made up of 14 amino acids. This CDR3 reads CASSILGVAGQAFF. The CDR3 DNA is TGTGCCAGTAGTATTTTGGGGGTGGCAGGGCAAGCTTTCTTT.

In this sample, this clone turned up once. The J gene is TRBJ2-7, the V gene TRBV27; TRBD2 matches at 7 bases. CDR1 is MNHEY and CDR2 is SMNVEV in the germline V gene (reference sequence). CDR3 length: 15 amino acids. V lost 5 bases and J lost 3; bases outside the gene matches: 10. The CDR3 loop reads CASSPGRSPIYEQYF. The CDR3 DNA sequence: TGTGCCAGCAGTCCCGGGAGGTCCCCGATCTACGAGCAGTACTTC.

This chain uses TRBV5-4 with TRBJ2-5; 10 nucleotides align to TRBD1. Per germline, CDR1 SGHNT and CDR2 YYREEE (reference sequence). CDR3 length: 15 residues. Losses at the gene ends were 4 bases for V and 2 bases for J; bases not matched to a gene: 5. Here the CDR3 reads CASSIGQGVQETQYF. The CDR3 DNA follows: TGTGCCAGCAGCATTGGACAGGGGGTACAAGAGACCCAGTACTTC.

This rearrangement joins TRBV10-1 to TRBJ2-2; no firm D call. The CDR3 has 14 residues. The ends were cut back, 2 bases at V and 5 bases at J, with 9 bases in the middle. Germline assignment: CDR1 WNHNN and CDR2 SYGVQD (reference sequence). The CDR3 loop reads CASSEDMGTGELFF. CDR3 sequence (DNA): TGCGCCAGCAGTGAGGATATGGGAACCGGGGAGCTGTTTTTT.

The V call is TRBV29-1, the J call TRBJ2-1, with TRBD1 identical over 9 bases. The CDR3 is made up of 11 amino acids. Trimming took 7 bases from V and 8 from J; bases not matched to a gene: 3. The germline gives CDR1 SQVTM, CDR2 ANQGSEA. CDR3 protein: CSARTGDEQFF. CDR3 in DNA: TGCAGCGCCAGGACAGGGGATGAGCAGTTCTTC.